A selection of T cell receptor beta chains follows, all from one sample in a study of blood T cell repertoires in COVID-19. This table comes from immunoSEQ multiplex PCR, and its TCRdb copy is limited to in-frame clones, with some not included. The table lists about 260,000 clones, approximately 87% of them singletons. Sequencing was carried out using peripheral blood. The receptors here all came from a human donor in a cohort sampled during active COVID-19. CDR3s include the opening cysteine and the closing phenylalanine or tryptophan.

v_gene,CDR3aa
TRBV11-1,CASTLLSGSRNEQFF
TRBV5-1,CASSLGGLAGGADTQYF
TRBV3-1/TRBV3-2,CASSQDPVSPETQYF
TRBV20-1,CSARSEGPQHF
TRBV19,CASSSDTYNSPLHF
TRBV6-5,CASSFHRGSGTGELFF
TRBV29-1,CSVVETDTEAFF
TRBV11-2,CASSLAGGSGELFF
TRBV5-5,CASSLAGGSSYEQYF
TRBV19,CASSPGGLAGGFQETQYF
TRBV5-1,CASSKGQGGTGELFF
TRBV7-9,CASSPPFWAGGYVETQYF
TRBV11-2,CASSFGGSGADTQYF
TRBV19,CASSISAGGAPYEQYF
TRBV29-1,CSGRGQTYEQYF
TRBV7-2,CASSRGQYADTQYF
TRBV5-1,CASSFNGRALDEQFF
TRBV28,CASRKFWGGRTDTQYF
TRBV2,CASTPPSRGLSEKLFF
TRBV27,CASSLFGGGTEAFF
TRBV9,CASSMGLAGGDNTQYF
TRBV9,CASSTARGEETQYF
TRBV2,CASSWGTAGGYTF
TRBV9,CASSVDLGDTDTQYF
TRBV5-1,CASSLKQGGGEQFF
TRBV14,CASSQDGQGAPPNYGYTF